Sequencing of this TCR beta chain was carried out in a study of blood T cells in healthy people across ages. The germline gives CDR1 MNHEY, CDR2 SVGAGI. The CDR3 is 12 residues long. Trimming stripped 5 bases from V and 5 bases from J, with 9 bases between. Healthy Russian Caucasian donors spanned ages about 6 to 100 years. Using a J-beta primer mix together with a sample-barcoded 5' primer, a second PCR was run for about 6 to 12 cycles. From the 5' RACE reads, TCRdb called clonotypes with MiXCR, one entry per CDR3 protein. Among more than 900,000 distinct CDR3 sequences listed, less than 25% were seen once. This same sample was also part of a study on T cells of mothers and their children.

This sequence joins TRBV6-5 and TRBJ2-5, with D hard to call. This TCR was recovered from a girl aged 2 to 10 in good health. Source material: blood. CDR3 in DNA: TGTGCCAGCAGTCCTAGATCGGAGACCCAGTACTTC. Translated, it gives CASSPRSETQYF.